This T cell receptor beta chain was profiled in a study of OX40 agonist ivuxolimab in advanced cancers. The wider study: Of mixed ages from about 23 to 79 and averaging approximately 60 years, the group was roughly 83% male. Study results and caveats: Some patients without response likewise showed low normalized clonal expansion.

From germline, CDR1 is SGHRS and CDR2 YFSETQ. The CDR3 runs 17 residues. The V and J ends lost 4 bases and 4 bases, in that order; junction bases with no gene match: 15. TCRdb's copy holds only in-frame clones and misses some; the assay was immunoSEQ multiplex PCR. In the table there are approximately 65,000 clones, around nine tenths of which are singletons. To note about this clone: The antigen remains unidentified.

The source is an adult with an advanced solid tumor such as melanoma, head and neck, liver or kidney cancer. Sequencing was performed on CD4+ or CD8+ T cells sorted from blood, taken in a trial of the OX40 agonist ivuxolimab. The rearrangement uses TRBV5-1 and TRBJ2-7; 9 nucleotides match TRBD2. DNA of the CDR3: TGCGCCAGCAGCAGAGGGCCCAAAGCGGGGGGAGAGTACGAGCAGTACTTC. Translation: CASSRGPKAGGEYEQYF.